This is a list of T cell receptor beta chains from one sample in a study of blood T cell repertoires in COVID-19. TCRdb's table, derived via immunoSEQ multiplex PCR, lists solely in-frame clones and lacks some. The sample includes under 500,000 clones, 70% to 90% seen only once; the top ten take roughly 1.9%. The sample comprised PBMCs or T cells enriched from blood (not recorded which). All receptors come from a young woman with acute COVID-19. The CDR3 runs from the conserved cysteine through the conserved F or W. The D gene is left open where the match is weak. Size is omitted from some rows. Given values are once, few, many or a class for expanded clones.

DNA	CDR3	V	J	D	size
TGCAGCACAACCCGATCGGGGGGCACTGAAGCTTTCTTT	CSTTRSGGTEAFF	TRBV29-1	TRBJ1-1	.	.
TGTGCCAGAATTGACAGGGGGTGCGAGACCCAGTACTTC	CARIDRGCETQYF	TRBV6-5	TRBJ2-5	TRBD1	.
TGTGCCATCAGTGAGTCGATAGTCCGGACGGGCGGGTACAATGAGCAGTTCTTC	CAISESIVRTGGYNEQFF	TRBV10-3	TRBJ2-1	.	.
TGTGCCAGCAGCTTGGTCCCCGGGACTAACCACTACGAGCAGTACTTC	CASSLVPGTNHYEQYF	TRBV7-2	TRBJ2-7	TRBD2	.
TGTGCCAGCAGTGATATATCGACAGGGGGGGCTGAAGCTTTCTTT	CASSDISTGGAEAFF	TRBV25-1	TRBJ1-1	TRBD1	once
TGTGCCAGCAGCTGGGCTAGCGGGGAGGAACAAAACATTCAGTACTTC	CASSWASGEEQNIQYF	TRBV7-2	TRBJ2-4	TRBD2	.
TGCGCCAGCAGTCGGACTAGACCCGAAACCCAGTACTTC	CASSRTRPETQYF	TRBV10-2	TRBJ2-5	TRBD2	.
TGCAGCGTTGAAGGGAGGAATGGCTACACCTTC	CSVEGRNGYTF	TRBV29-1	TRBJ1-2	.	.
TGTGCCAGCTCAAACAGGGAAGTTACGGCACCCCTCCACTTT	CASSNREVTAPLHF	TRBV18	TRBJ1-6	.	few
TGTGCCAGCGCCGATTTGTTGGAGAGCAATGAGCAGTTCTTC	CASADLLESNEQFF	TRBV6-6	TRBJ2-1	.	.
TGTGCCAGCAGTGAAGGGGACAGGTACTATGGCTACACCTTC	CASSEGDRYYGYTF	TRBV6-1	TRBJ1-2	TRBD1	.
TGTGCCAGCAGTCTTCCGACAGCCGGTGGGGAGACCCAGTACTTC	CASSLPTAGGETQYF	TRBV2	TRBJ2-5	.	.
TGTGCCAGCACCCTAAAGGGGACAGGCAATGAGCAGTTCTTC	CASTLKGTGNEQFF	TRBV3-1/TRBV3-2	TRBJ2-1	TRBD1	.
TGTGCCAGCAGTTACCTTTCGGGGAACCTCCAAGAGACCCAGTACTTC	CASSYLSGNLQETQYF	TRBV6-2/TRBV6-3	TRBJ2-5	.	once
TGTGCCAGCAGCCCCCGGACTAGCGGGAGGTTCTACAATGAGCAGTTCTTC	CASSPRTSGRFYNEQFF	TRBV3-1/TRBV3-2	TRBJ2-1	TRBD2	.
TGTGCCAGCAGTAAATACATATCAGGGGAATGGTATCAGCCCCAGCATTTT	CASSKYISGEWYQPQHF	TRBV27	TRBJ1-5	.	.
TGTGCCATCAGGGGTAGCGGGGGAGCGCAAGAGACCCAGTACTTC	CAIRGSGGAQETQYF	TRBV10-3	TRBJ2-5	TRBD2	once
TGTGCCAGCAGCTTGACTGGACAGGGACATGAGCAGTTCTTC	CASSLTGQGHEQFF	TRBV7-8	TRBJ2-1	TRBD1	.
TGTGCCAGCAGTTATTTGCGAGCGGGGACCTCCTACGAGCAGTACTTC	CASSYLRAGTSYEQYF	TRBV6-6	TRBJ2-7	TRBD2	.
TGTGCCAGCAGCTCCCGAGGATCCACAGATACGCAGTATTTT	CASSSRGSTDTQYF	TRBV11-2	TRBJ2-3	.	once
TGCGCCAGCAGCCAAGACTCGAGGGGGACAGATACGCAGTATTTT	CASSQDSRGTDTQYF	TRBV4-1	TRBJ2-3	.	.
TGTGCCAGCGGGACTCGCAATCAGCCCCAGCATTTT	CASGTRNQPQHF	TRBV27	TRBJ1-5	.	.
TGTGCCAGCAGCCGTGACAGGGGTGATGAGCAGTTCTTC	CASSRDRGDEQFF	TRBV7-8	TRBJ2-1	TRBD1	.
TGTGCCAGCAGTGCTGACAGGGGAGGAACATATGGCTACACCTTC	CASSADRGGTYGYTF	TRBV27	TRBJ1-2	TRBD1	.
TGTGCCAGCAGCGTAGGAGAAGGGACAGGGTATGGCTACACCTTC	CASSVGEGTGYGYTF	TRBV9	TRBJ1-2	TRBD1	.
TGTGCCAGCAGCGTGGGGGACAGGGGCGACGAGCAGTACTTC	CASSVGDRGDEQYF	TRBV9	TRBJ2-7	TRBD1	.
TGTGCCAGCTCACCTAGGGGTACCCCCTACAATGAGCAGTTCTTC	CASSPRGTPYNEQFF	TRBV18	TRBJ2-1	.	.